These T cell receptor beta chains were read from a single sample in a study of cytomegalovirus exposure and HLA in healthy donors. Repertoires were generated with immunoSEQ multiplex PCR, while TCRdb's copy carries only in-frame clones and drops some. The sample lists around 52,000 clones; 88% were seen once. The specimen sequenced was PBMCs. The receptors stem from a woman aged 25-40 years in good health and CMV-seronegative. The CDR3 runs from the conserved cysteine through the conserved F or W. The D gene is left open where the match is weak. Not all rows give a size; the values are once, few, many and, for expanded clones, a class.

d_call clone_size j_call v_call cdr3_nt cdr3_aa
TRBD1 once TRBJ2-7 TRBV5-1 TGCGCCAGCAGCTTGGGGGGACAGGCATCCTACGAGCAGTACTTC CASSLGGQASYEQYF
. . TRBJ1-2 TRBV7-2 TGTGCCAGCAGCCAGGACAGCGCTTATGGCTACACCTTC CASSQDSAYGYTF
. . TRBJ2-4 TRBV28 TGTGCCAGCACAAGGGACACCCTAGCCAAAAACATTCAGTACTTC CASTRDTLAKNIQYF
. . TRBJ2-3 TRBV6-5 TGTGCCAGCAGTGCCGCTACCACAGATACGCAGTATTTT CASSAATTDTQYF
. . TRBJ2-1 TRBV15 TGTGCCACCAGCAGAGTGACTATATCCTTGAATGAGCAGTTCTTC CATSRVTISLNEQFF
TRBD2 . TRBJ2-7 TRBV28 TGTGCCAGCAGCTTTATAGCGGGGCAGCAGTACTTC CASSFIAGQQYF
. . TRBJ1-2 TRBV14 TGTGCCAGCAGCCAAGATGCGGGGGACGGCTATGGCTACACCTTC CASSQDAGDGYGYTF
. . TRBJ2-5 TRBV9 TGTGCCAGCAGCGTAGGGGGGGTTCAAGAGACCCAGTACTTC CASSVGGVQETQYF
TRBD1 . TRBJ1-5 TRBV19 TGTGCCAGTAGTATGGGCCGGGACAGGGACCCGTTCTATAGCAATCAGCCCCAGCATTTT CASSMGRDRDPFYSNQPQHF
. . TRBJ2-7 TRBV21-1 TGTGCCAGCAGCAAAGGGTGGACTAGCGGGAGCTACGAGCAGTACTTC CASSKGWTSGSYEQYF
. . TRBJ1-1 TRBV11-2 TGTGCCAGCAGCTTAGATCAAGGAGGAAACACTGAAGCTTTCTTT CASSLDQGGNTEAFF
TRBD2 once TRBJ2-1 TRBV5-1 TGCGCCAGCAGCTTGGGGACTAGCGGGAGTACTGAGCAGTTCTTC CASSLGTSGSTEQFF
. . TRBJ2-3 TRBV5-1 TGCGCCAGCAGCCCTGACGGGGGTACGCAGTATTTT CASSPDGGTQYF
TRBD2 . TRBJ2-3 TRBV2 TGTGCCAGCATTAAAAGCGGGACCACCTTAAGCACAGATACGCAGTATTTT CASIKSGTTLSTDTQYF
. . TRBJ1-5 TRBV27 TGTGCCAGCTCCTTCGATTTGACAGTTCCTTTT CASSFDLTVPF
TRBD1 . TRBJ1-2 TRBV29-1 TGCAGCGTTGACAGACAACAGGGGGTGGTTAGCCAAGGCTACACCTTC CSVDRQQGVVSQGYTF
TRBD2 . TRBJ2-7 TRBV2 TGTGCCAGCAGATTGGGACTAGCTGATTACGAGCAGTACTTC CASRLGLADYEQYF
. once TRBJ1-5 TRBV2 TGTGCCAGCAGACAGGGAATTTATAGCAATCAGCCCCAGCATTTT CASRQGIYSNQPQHF
. once TRBJ1-1 TRBV28 TGTGCCAGCAGTTTATTGATAGAGAACACTGAAGCTTTCTTT CASSLLIENTEAFF
. . TRBJ1-3 TRBV6-1 TGTGCCAGCAGCGAGGCCTCTGGAAACACCATATATTTT CASSEASGNTIYF
TRBD1 . TRBJ1-5 TRBV19 TGTGCCTCAACCGACCAGGGACAGGGTGCGTTTCAGCCCCAGCATTTT CASTDQGQGAFQPQHF
. . TRBJ2-3 TRBV28 TGTGCCAGCAGTTTATATAGCGCTAGCACAGATACGCAGTATTTT CASSLYSASTDTQYF
TRBD2 . TRBJ2-1 TRBV4-1 TGCGCCAGCAGCCAACGGACTAGCGGGAGGGGCAATGAGCAGTTCTTC CASSQRTSGRGNEQFF
. . TRBJ2-3 TRBV11-2 TGTGCCAGCAGCTTAGGTACAGGGAGGGGAGATACGCAGTATTTT CASSLGTGRGDTQYF
TRBD1 . TRBJ2-1 TRBV5-6 TGTGCCAGCAGCTTCTCAGGGGGCATTGGGAATGAGCAGTTCTTC CASSFSGGIGNEQFF
TRBD2 . TRBJ2-3 TRBV7-2 TGTGCCAGCAGCTTGACCGGGACTAGCGGATCCACAGATACGCAGTATTTT CASSLTGTSGSTDTQYF
TRBD2 . TRBJ2-7 TRBV4-1 TGCGCCAGCAGCCCGGGACTAGCGGGCGCCTACGAGCAGTACTTC CASSPGLAGAYEQYF
. . TRBJ2-1 TRBV5-1 TGCGCCAGCAGCCTGGAAGGGGTTGGCTACAATGAGCAGTTCTTC CASSLEGVGYNEQFF
TRBD1 . TRBJ2-3 TRBV10-3 TGTGCCATCAGTGAGGGGGGACAGGGGACAGATACGCAGTATTTT CAISEGGQGTDTQYF
TRBD1 . TRBJ2-7 TRBV5-1 TGCGCCAGCGGGAGCGGGACAGGGGTAGGAGAGCAGTACTTC CASGSGTGVGEQYF
. once TRBJ1-3 TRBV5-1 TGCGCCAGCAGCTTGGCGGGGACTGGAAACACCATATATTTT CASSLAGTGNTIYF
TRBD2 once TRBJ2-3 TRBV4-1 TGCGCCAGCAGCTCGGGACTAGGGCAAGATACGCAGTATTTT CASSSGLGQDTQYF
TRBD1 . TRBJ1-4 TRBV29-1 TGCAGCGTCCGACAGGGGGGAGAAAAACTGTTTTTT CSVRQGGEKLFF
TRBD1 few TRBJ2-7 TRBV4-1 TGCGCCAGCAGCCCAACAACGACAGGGGACTACGAGCAGTACTTC CASSPTTTGDYEQYF
TRBD1 . TRBJ2-5 TRBV19 TGTGCCAGTAGCCCCACAGGGGGCTCGGAGACCCAGTACTTC CASSPTGGSETQYF
TRBD1 once TRBJ1-1 TRBV14 TGTGCCAGCAGCCCGTGGACAGGGAGGAACACTGAAGCTTTCTTT CASSPWTGRNTEAFF
. . TRBJ1-1 TRBV28 TGTGCCATCCATACCTCGGGTTTCATGAACACTGAAGCTTTCTTT CAIHTSGFMNTEAFF
. . TRBJ1-4 TRBV3-1/TRBV3-2 TGTGCCAACGACTCAACCGACTTTTTT CANDSTDFF
TRBD1 . TRBJ2-1 TRBV6-1 TGTGCCAGCAGTGAATGGGGGACAGGCTACAATGAGCAGTTCTTC CASSEWGTGYNEQFF
. . TRBJ2-7 TRBV19 TGTGCCAGCCGCCTCGGGTCAGGACTCTCCTACGAGCAGTACTTC CASRLGSGLSYEQYF
TRBD1 . TRBJ2-7 TRBV27 TGTGCCAGCCAGAGGGACAGACTCTACGAGCAGTACTTC CASQRDRLYEQYF
TRBD1 . TRBJ2-7 TRBV7-2 TGTGCCAGCAGCCTGGACAGGGCCCGAGCCGAGCAGTACTTC CASSLDRARAEQYF
. . TRBJ2-7 TRBV10-3 TGTGCCATTAAACAGGGAGGGAGGGACGAGCAGTACTTC CAIKQGGRDEQYF
. . TRBJ1-1 TRBV6-1 TGTGCCAGCACCCGACGGCCGGGCACTGAAGCTTTCTTT CASTRRPGTEAFF
TRBD1 . TRBJ1-2 TRBV7-2 TGTGCCAGCAGCCAGGTGGGGACAGGGGGCTTTGGCTACACCTTC CASSQVGTGGFGYTF
. few TRBJ2-3 TRBV5-1 TGCGCCAGCAGAACCCGGGGAACTAGCACAGATACGCAGTATTTT CASRTRGTSTDTQYF
. . TRBJ1-3 TRBV9 TGTGCCAGCAGCGTAGCCCCCTACTCTGGAAACACCATATATTTT CASSVAPYSGNTIYF
. . TRBJ2-2 TRBV7-3 TGTGCCAGCAGCCCGGGACGGGACTTGCGGCCCCTCTCGAACACCGGGGAGCTGTTTTTT CASSPGRDLRPLSNTGELFF
TRBD1 . TRBJ2-7 TRBV13 TGTGCCAGCAGCAAGCCCGGGACAGGGCACTACGAGCAGTACTTC CASSKPGTGHYEQYF
. . TRBJ2-1 TRBV7-6 TGTGCCAGCAGCTTCGCACAAGCGGCACGTTACAATGAGCAGTTCTTC CASSFAQAARYNEQFF
TRBD1 . TRBJ1-2 TRBV19 TGTGCCAGTAGTATTGGACAGGGGTCCTATGGCTACACCTTC CASSIGQGSYGYTF
. . TRBJ1-4 TRBV10-3 TGTGCCATCAGTGGAAGGGGGGAAAAACTGTTTTTT CAISGRGEKLFF
TRBD2 . TRBJ2-7 TRBV28 TGTGCCAGCAGTTCCCCCGGGACTAGCGCGAACTACGAGCAGTACTTC CASSSPGTSANYEQYF
. . TRBJ2-7 TRBV5-6 TGTGCCAGCAGCTTGGGGCATCTTCCCTACGAGCAGTACTTC CASSLGHLPYEQYF
. . TRBJ1-1 TRBV30 TGTGCCTGGAGTTCTCGGGGGGGGATGAACACTGAAGCTTTCTTT CAWSSRGGMNTEAFF